This T cell receptor beta chain was profiled in a study of blood T cell repertoires in COVID-19. Study-wide context: There were acute and convalescent COVID-19 samples, and they came from the United States, Italy and Spain. Nucleic acid was either cDNA or gDNA, and it came from T cells, B-cell-depleted T cells, or PBMCs.

A Seattle source enrolled patients during active infection and followed them longitudinally. Using immunoSEQ multiplex PCR, the repertoire was profiled, and TCRdb retains in-frame clones only, with some absent. This sample has under 400,000 clones, with 90% found just once. Trimming took 2 bases from V and 3 from J; bases not matched to a gene: 12. Germline CDR1 LNHDA, CDR2 SQIVND (reference sequence). The CDR3 runs 18 residues. V usage is TRBV19 and J usage is TRBJ2-1; 8 nucleotides align to TRBD2. The sequenced sample was peripheral blood. The source is a woman in her thirties with COVID-19, enrolled during active disease. The CDR3: CASSIPITRGGFYNEQFF. CDR3 coding DNA: TGTGCCAGTAGTATACCCATTACCCGGGGGGGCTTCTACAATGAGCAGTTCTTC.